A single T cell receptor beta chain is shown here with its context. Its antigen is not identified. This entry belongs to a study of vaccination and CD4 T cells after COVID-19. Study context: Post-COVID draws came a median about 91 days after diagnosis (range 35 to 161).

Treatment indicated: 10-day PBMC culture with coronavirus spike peptide pools or control peptides (ViraFEST assay). It was before the COVID-19 pandemic (2011-2018) that the unexposed donor's CD4+ T cells were collected. Cultured CD4+ T cell DNA underwent sequencing with the Oncomine TCR Beta short-read assay. The source of extracted genomic DNA was cultured CD4+ T cells. TCRdb itself ran the PCR reads through MiXCR, one entry per CDR3 protein. The profile shows roughly 7,800 distinct CDR3 sequences, approximately 37% of them singletons. This TCR was sampled from a human donor in good health. Input material: CD4+ T cells from blood, cultured in vitro.

The CDR3, as DNA: TGTGCCAGCAGTACCCTAACCGGGACCGGTAGCACAGATACGCAGTATTTT. It is translated as CASSTLTGTGSTDTQYF. V and J are TRBV28 and TRBJ2-3; D may be TRBD1 or TRBD2 (5 bases each). There are 17 residues in the CDR3. CDR1 MDHEN and CDR2 SYDVKM come from the germline V gene. Trimming took off 5 bases at V and 0 bases at J, with 18 bases between the two ends.